The T cell receptor (beta chain) described here comes from a study of shared clonotypes between healthy human individuals. Profiled with immunoSEQ multiplex PCR; TCRdb holds only in-frame clones, not every one. Of 2 million to 2.5 million clones listed, around 90% were seen once; the top ten hold 0.3% to 0.45%. The source material was naive CD4+ T cells from PBMCs. The subset: CD45RA+ positively selected. The receptor's source is a man younger than 35 in good health. Some clones in this sample may be carry-over from other donors' samples.

CDR3 sequence reads: CASSYSVGRGPSGLFF. The CDR3 nucleotides are TGTGCCAGCAGTTACTCGGTCGGGAGGGGTCCCTCAGGGCTGTTTTTT. The chain links TRBV6-5 to TRBJ2-2, with 8 bases lining up with TRBD2. The CDR3 length is 16 residues. The V gene end was trimmed by 0 bases and the J gene end by 13 bases; junction bases not matched to a gene: 13. The germline V gene has CDR1 MNHEY and CDR2 SVGAGI.